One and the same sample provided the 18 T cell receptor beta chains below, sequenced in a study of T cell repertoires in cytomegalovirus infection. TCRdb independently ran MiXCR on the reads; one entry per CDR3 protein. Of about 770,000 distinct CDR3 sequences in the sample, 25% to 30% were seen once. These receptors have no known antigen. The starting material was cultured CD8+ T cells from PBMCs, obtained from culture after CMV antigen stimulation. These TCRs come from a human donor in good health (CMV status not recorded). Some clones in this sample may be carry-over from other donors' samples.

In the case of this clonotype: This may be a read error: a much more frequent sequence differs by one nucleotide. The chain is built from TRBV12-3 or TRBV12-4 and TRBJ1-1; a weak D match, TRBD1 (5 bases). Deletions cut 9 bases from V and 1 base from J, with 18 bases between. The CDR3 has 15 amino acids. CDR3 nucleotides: TGTGCCAGACTTCCGGTCAGGGACCCGAACACTGAAGCTTTCTTT. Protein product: CARLPVRDPNTEAFF.

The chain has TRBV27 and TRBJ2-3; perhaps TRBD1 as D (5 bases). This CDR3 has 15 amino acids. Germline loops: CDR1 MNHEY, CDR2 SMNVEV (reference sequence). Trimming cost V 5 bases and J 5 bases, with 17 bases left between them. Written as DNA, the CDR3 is TGTGCCAGCAGTCCCAGACGAGAGACAGTAGATACGCAGTATTTT. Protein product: CASSPRRETVDTQYF.

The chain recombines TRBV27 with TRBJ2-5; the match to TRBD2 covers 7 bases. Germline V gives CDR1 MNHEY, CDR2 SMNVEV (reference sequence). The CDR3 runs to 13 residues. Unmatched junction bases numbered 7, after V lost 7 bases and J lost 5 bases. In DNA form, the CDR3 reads TGTGCCAGCACCCCAGAGCGGGGTGAGACCCAGTACTTC. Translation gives CASTPERGETQYF.

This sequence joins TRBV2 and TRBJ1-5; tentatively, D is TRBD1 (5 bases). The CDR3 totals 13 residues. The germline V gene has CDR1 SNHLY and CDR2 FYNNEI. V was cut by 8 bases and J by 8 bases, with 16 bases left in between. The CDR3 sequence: CASGDDRGEPQHF. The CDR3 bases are TGTGCCAGCGGGGACGACAGAGGCGAGCCCCAGCATTTT.

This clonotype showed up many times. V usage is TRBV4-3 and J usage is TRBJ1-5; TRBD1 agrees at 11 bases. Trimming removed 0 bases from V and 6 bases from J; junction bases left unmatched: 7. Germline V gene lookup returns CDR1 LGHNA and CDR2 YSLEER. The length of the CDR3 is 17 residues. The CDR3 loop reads CASSQDRTGGWFQPQHF. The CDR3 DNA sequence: TGCGCCAGCAGCCAAGATCGGACAGGGGGCTGGTTTCAGCCCCAGCATTTT.

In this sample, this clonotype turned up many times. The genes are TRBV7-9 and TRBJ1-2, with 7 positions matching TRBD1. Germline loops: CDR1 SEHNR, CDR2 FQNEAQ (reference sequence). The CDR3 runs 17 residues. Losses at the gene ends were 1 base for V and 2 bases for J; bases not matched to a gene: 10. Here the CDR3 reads CASSLVGQLLINYGYTF. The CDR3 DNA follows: TGTGCCAGCAGCTTAGTGGGACAGTTACTTATCAACTATGGCTACACCTTC.

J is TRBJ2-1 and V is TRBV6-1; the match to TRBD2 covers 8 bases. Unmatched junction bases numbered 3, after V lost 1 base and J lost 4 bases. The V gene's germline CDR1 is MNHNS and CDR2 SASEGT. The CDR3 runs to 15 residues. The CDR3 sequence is CASSEERGPYNEQFF. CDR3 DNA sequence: TGTGCCAGCAGTGAAGAGCGGGGGCCTTACAATGAGCAGTTCTTC.

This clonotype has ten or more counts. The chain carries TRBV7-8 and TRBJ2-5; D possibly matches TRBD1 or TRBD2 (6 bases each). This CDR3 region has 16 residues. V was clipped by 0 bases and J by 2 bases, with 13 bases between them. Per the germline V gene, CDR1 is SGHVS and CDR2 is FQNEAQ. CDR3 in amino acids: CASSLARGPAQETQYF. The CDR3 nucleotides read TGTGCCAGCAGCTTAGCTCGGGGGCCGGCGCAAGAGACCCAGTACTTC.

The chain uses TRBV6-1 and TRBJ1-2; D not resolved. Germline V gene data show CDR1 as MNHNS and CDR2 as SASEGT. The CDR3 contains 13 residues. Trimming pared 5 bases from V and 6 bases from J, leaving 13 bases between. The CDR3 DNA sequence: TGTGCCAGCAGTTACGGCCGGGGAAATGGCTACACCTTC. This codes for CASSYGRGNGYTF.

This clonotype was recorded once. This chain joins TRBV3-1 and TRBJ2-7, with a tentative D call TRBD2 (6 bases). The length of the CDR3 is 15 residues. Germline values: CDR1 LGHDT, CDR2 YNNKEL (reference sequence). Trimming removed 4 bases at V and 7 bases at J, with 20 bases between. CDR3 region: CASSPWMDYFGEQYF. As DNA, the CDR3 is TGTGCCAGCAGCCCCTGGATGGACTACTTCGGGGAGCAGTACTTC.

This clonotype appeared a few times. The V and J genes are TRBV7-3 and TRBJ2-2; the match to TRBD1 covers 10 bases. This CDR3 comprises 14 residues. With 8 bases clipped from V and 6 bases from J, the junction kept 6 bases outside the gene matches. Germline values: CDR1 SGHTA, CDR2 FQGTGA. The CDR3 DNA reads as TGTGCCAGCGCGAGGGGGACAGGGGCCGGGGAGCTGTTTTTT. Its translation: CASARGTGAGELFF.

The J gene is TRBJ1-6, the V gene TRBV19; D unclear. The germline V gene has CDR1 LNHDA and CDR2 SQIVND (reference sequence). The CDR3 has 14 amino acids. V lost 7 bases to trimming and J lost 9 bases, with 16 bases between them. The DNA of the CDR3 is TGTGCCAGTACCAGACTGGGTTTCGGTTCACCCCTCCACTTT. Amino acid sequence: CASTRLGFGSPLHF.

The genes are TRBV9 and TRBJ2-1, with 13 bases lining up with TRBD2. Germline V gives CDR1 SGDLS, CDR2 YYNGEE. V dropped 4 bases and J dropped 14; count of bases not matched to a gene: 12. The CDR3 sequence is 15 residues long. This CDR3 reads CASSLGTSGTPQEFF. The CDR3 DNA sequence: TGTGCCAGCAGCCTTGGGACTAGCGGGACCCCGCAGGAGTTCTTC.

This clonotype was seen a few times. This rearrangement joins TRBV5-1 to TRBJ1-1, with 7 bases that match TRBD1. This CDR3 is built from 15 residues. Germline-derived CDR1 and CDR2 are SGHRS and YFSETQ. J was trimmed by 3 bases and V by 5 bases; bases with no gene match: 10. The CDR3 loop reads CASREQGSGDTEAFF. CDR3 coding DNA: TGCGCCAGCAGGGAACAGGGGTCTGGGGACACTGAAGCTTTCTTT.

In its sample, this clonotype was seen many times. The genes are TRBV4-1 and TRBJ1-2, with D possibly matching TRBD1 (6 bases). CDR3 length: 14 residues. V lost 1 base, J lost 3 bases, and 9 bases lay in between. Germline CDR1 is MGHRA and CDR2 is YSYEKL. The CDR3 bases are TGCGCCAGCAGCCAAGGTCCAGGGGACTATGGCTACACCTTC. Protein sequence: CASSQGPGDYGYTF.

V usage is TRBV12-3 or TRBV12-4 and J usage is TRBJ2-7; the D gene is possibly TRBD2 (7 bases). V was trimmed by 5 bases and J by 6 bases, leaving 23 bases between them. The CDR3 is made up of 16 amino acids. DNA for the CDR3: TGTGCCAGCAGTATTCTCTTGAGGGGGAGGGGTTCCGAGCAGTACTTC. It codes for CASSILLRGRGSEQYF.

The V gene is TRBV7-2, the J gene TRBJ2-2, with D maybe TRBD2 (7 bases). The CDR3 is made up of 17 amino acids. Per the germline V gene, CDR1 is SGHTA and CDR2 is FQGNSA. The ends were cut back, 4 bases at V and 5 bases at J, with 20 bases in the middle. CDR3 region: CASSSLAGAILTGELFF. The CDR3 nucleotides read TGTGCCAGCAGCTCCCTGGCGGGGGCGATTTTGACCGGGGAGCTGTTTTTT.

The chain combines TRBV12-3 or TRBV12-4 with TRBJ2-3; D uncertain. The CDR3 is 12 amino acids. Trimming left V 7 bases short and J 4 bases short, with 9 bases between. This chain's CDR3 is CASKSASDTQYF. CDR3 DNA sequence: TGTGCCAGCAAATCGGCCTCAGATACGCAGTATTTT.